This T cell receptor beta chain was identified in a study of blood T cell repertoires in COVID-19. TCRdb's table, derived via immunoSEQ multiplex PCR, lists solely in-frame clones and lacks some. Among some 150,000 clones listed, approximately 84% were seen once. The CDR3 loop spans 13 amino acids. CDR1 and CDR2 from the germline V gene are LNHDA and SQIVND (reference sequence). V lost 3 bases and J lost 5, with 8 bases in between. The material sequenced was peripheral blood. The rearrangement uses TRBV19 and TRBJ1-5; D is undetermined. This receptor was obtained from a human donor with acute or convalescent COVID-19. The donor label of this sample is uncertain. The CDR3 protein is CASSIQADQPQHF. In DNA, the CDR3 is TGTGCCAGTAGTATTCAGGCTGATCAGCCCCAGCATTTT.